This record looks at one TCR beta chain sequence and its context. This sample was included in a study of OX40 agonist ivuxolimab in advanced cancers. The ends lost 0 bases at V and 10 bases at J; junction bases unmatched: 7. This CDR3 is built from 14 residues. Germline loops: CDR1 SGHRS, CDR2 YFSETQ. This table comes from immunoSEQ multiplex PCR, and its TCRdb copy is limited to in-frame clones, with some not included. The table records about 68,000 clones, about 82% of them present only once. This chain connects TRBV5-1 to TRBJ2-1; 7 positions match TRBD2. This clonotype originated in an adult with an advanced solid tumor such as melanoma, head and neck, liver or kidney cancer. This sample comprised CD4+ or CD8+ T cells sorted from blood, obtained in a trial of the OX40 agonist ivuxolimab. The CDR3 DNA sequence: TGCGCCAGCAGCTTGGGAGCGGGGTTAGGGGAGCAGTTCTTC. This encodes CASSLGAGLGEQFF. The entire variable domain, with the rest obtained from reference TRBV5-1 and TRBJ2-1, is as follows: KAGVTQTPRYLIKTRGQQVTLSCSPISGHRSVSWYQQTPGQGLQFLFEYFSETQRNKGNFPGRFSGRQFSNSRSEMNVSTLELGDSALYLCASSLGAGLGEQFFGPGTRLTVL.